Below, one T cell receptor beta chain is given with its context. Its antigen is currently unknown. The record originates from a study of T cells after yellow fever vaccination. Study as a whole: Preparation of the low-cell-number fractions used SMART-Seq v4 Ultra Low Input. The study's findings and limits: Within FACS-sorted repertoires, abundant clonotypes contaminating from the bulk population could be present. Most clones from primary vaccination were detected again post-booster (around 96% CD4, 88% CD8).

They built TCR cDNA with 5'RACE template switching, a step that put in a universal primer site and UMIs. TCRdb re-called the 5' RACE reads through MiXCR, storing one row per CDR3 protein. The repertoire holds approximately 550,000 distinct CDR3 sequences, with roughly 14% as singletons. V lost 3 bases to trimming and J lost 5 bases, with 13 bases between them. Germline V gene data show CDR1 as LGHDT and CDR2 as YNNKEL (reference sequence). This CDR3 has 14 amino acids. The origin of this receptor is a man aged 25 to 40 who received the YFV17D yellow fever vaccine. The sequences come from PBMCs, collected on the day of the yellow fever booster vaccination. The chain uses TRBV3-1 and TRBJ2-5; TRBD1 might be the D (5 bases). CDR3 protein: CASSQNQGRETQYF. The CDR3 region has the DNA TGTGCCAGCAGCCAGAATCAGGGTAGGGAGACCCAGTACTTC.